The rows below give T cell receptor beta chains drawn from one sample of a study of monozygotic twins with cystic fibrosis. Sequenced by immunoSEQ multiplex PCR; TCRdb stores in-frame clones only, minus some. The repertoire has about 9,500 clones, roughly 98% of them found once; the top ten carry approximately 0.22%. The sample comprised blood. Receptor source: a girl aged 2 to 10 with cystic fibrosis. CDR3s include the opening cysteine and the closing phenylalanine or tryptophan. The D gene is left open where the match is weak. Some rows mark clone size as missing; the rest say once, few, many or name a class of expanded clone.

TRBJ1-5 TRBD1 - TRBV6-5 CASKTGGDQPQHF TGTGCCAGCAAAACAGGGGGGGATCAGCCCCAGCATTTT
TRBJ1-1 - - TRBV19 CASSIAGSLNTEAFF TGTGCCAGTAGTATAGCCGGGTCCCTGAACACTGAAGCTTTCTTT
TRBJ1-4 - once TRBV19 CASLGNSNEKLFF TGTGCCAGTCTAGGGAATTCTAATGAAAAACTGTTTTTT
TRBJ2-7 TRBD2 - TRBV7-8 CASSHRTSGIYEQYF TGTGCCAGCAGCCACAGGACTAGCGGAATTTACGAGCAGTACTTC
TRBJ2-3 - once TRBV28 CASSSPTDTQYF TGTGCCAGCAGTTCTCCCACAGATACGCAGTATTTT
TRBJ2-3 TRBD2 - TRBV6-1 CASSLQREAQYF TGTGCCAGCAGCCTCCAACGGGAGGCGCAGTATTTT
TRBJ1-5 - - TRBV2 CASSGRTGNQPQHF TGTGCCAGCAGTGGACGGACGGGGAATCAGCCCCAGCATTTT
TRBJ1-2 - - TRBV5-6 CASSIAGAQGYTF TGTGCCAGCAGCATTGCAGGGGCACAGGGCTACACCTTC
TRBJ1-2 - - TRBV7-9 CASSLDRGPAPPYGYTF TGTGCCAGCAGCTTAGACCGGGGCCCAGCACCTCCCTATGGCTACACCTTC
TRBJ2-1 - - TRBV30 CAWSVIANPNSYNEQFF TGTGCCTGGAGTGTAATAGCAAATCCGAACTCCTACAATGAGCAGTTCTTC
TRBJ2-3 TRBD2 - TRBV7-3 CASSLAGGPSDTQYF TGTGCCAGCAGCTTAGCGGGAGGGCCATCCGATACGCAGTATTTT
TRBJ1-3 - - TRBV15 CATSRDRTSGNTIYF TGTGCCACCAGCAGAGACCGAACCTCTGGAAACACCATATATTTT
TRBJ2-3 TRBD1 - TRBV2 CASGATGVPTDTQYF TGTGCCAGCGGGGCGACAGGGGTCCCGACAGATACGCAGTATTTT
TRBJ2-7 - - TRBV27 CASAGVYEQYF TGTGCCAGCGCCGGGGTCTACGAGCAGTACTTC
TRBJ1-1 TRBD1 - TRBV6-6 CASSRGTGTLNTEAFF TGTGCCAGCAGCCGCGGGACAGGAACACTGAACACTGAAGCTTTCTTT
TRBJ2-6 - - TRBV10-3 CAISESPGLSGANVLTF TGTGCCATCAGTGAGTCACCAGGGCTCTCTGGGGCCAACGTCCTGACTTTC
TRBJ2-1 - - TRBV19 CASSNRVGEQFF TGTGCCAGTAGTAACAGGGTAGGGGAGCAGTTCTTC
TRBJ1-2 TRBD1 - TRBV5-6 CASRLRQGAYYGYTF TGTGCCAGCAGACTTAGACAGGGGGCATACTATGGCTACACCTTC
TRBJ2-7 TRBD2 - TRBV27 CASSLGGGLVSYEQYF TGTGCCAGCAGTTTGGGCGGGGGACTAGTGTCCTACGAGCAGTACTTC
TRBJ1-2 TRBD1 - TRBV9 CASSVDRGYGYTF TGTGCCAGCAGCGTAGACAGGGGCTATGGCTACACCTTC
TRBJ2-1 TRBD2 once TRBV5-1 CASSSLLAGGPREQFF TGCGCCAGCAGCTCCTTACTAGCGGGAGGGCCACGTGAGCAGTTCTTC
TRBJ2-7 TRBD2 - TRBV5-1 CASSAWTSGGREQYF TGCGCCAGCAGCGCCTGGACTAGCGGGGGTCGAGAGCAGTACTTC
TRBJ2-1 - - TRBV18 CASTPYRDSNNEQFF TGTGCCAGCACCCCCTACCGGGACTCGAACAATGAGCAGTTCTTC
TRBJ2-5 TRBD2 - TRBV10-3 CAINAGGFQETQYF TGTGCCATCAATGCCGGGGGGTTCCAAGAGACCCAGTACTTC
TRBJ2-3 - - TRBV12-5 CASGLPKGYTQYF TGTGCTAGTGGTTTGCCGAAAGGGTATACGCAGTATTTT
TRBJ2-7 TRBD1 once TRBV5-4 CASSLGMGQGAVEQYF TGTGCCAGCAGCTTGGGGATGGGACAGGGGGCGGTTGAGCAGTACTTC
TRBJ2-1 TRBD2 - TRBV15 CATTPKRTSGRRGGFNEQFF TGTGCCACCACCCCTAAGCGGACTAGCGGGAGGAGGGGGGGCTTTAATGAGCAGTTCTTC
TRBJ1-1 - - TRBV7-9 CASSSIGNTEAFF TGTGCCAGCAGCTCCATTGGGAACACTGAAGCTTTCTTT
TRBJ1-1 - - TRBV28 CASRVLGGGFTEAFF TGTGCCAGCAGGGTATTAGGGGGAGGCTTCACTGAAGCTTTCTTT
TRBJ2-1 TRBD2 - TRBV10-1 CASSESTYGTNTYNEQFF TGCGCCAGCAGTGAGTCGACTTACGGGACTAACACCTACAATGAGCAGTTCTTC
TRBJ1-2 - - TRBV6-1 CASSEYISNYGYTF TGTGCCAGCAGTGAATATATCAGCAACTATGGCTACACCTTC